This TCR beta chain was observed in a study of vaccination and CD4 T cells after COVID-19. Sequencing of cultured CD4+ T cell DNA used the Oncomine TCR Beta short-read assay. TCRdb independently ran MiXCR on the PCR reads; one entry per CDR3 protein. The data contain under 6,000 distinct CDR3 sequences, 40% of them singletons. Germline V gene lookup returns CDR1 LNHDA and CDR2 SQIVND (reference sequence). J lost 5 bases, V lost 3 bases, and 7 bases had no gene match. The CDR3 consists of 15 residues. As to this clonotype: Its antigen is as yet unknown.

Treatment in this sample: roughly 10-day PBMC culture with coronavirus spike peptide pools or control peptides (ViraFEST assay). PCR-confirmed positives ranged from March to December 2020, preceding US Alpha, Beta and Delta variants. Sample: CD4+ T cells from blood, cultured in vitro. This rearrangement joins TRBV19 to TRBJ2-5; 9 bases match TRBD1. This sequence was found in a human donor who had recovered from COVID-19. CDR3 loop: CASSITGTGIETQYF. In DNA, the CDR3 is TGTGCCAGTAGTATTACCGGGACAGGGATCGAGACCCAGTACTTC.